Detailed here is one T cell receptor beta chain. This sample also contains other DNA sequences that code for the same CDR3. Data came from immunoSEQ multiplex PCR; TCRdb stores just in-frame clones and leaves some out. The sample holds about 130,000 clones, nearly 90% seen once. This sample was included in a study of blood T cell repertoires in COVID-19. Overall study context: Italy, Spain and the United States were the sources of the convalescent and acute COVID-19 samples.

CDR1 MNHNY and CDR2 SVGAGI come from the germline V gene (reference sequence). The V segment lost 2 bases and the J segment 2 bases; nucleotides outside the gene matches: 2. The CDR3 covers 14 residues. J is TRBJ2-5 and V is TRBV6-6, with 7 nucleotides matching TRBD2. This receptor was obtained from a woman at least 80 years old with acute or convalescent COVID-19. Material for sequencing was peripheral blood. The CDR3 is CASSYLGGQETQYF. CDR3 nucleotides: TGTGCCAGCAGTTACCTGGGAGGGCAAGAGACCCAGTACTTC.